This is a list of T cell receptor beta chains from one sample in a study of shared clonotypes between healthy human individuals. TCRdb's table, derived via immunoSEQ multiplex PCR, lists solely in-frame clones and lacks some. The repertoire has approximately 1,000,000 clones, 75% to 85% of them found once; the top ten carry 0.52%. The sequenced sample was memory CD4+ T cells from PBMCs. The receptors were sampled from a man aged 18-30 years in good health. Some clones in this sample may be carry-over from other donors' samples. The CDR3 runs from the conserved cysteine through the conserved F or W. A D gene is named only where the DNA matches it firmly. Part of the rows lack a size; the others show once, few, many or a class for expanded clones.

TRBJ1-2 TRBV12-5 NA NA CASGPSRDSYYGYTF TGTGCTAGTGGCCCCTCTCGGGACTCCTACTATGGCTACACCTTC
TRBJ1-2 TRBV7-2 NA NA CASSLAWQGGYTF TGTGCCAGCAGCTTAGCATGGCAGGGGGGCTACACCTTC
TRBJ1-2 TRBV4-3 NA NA CASSQDPGRGHYGYTF TGCGCCAGCAGCCAAGATCCGGGCAGGGGACACTATGGCTACACCTTC
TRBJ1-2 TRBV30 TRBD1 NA CAWSAHGQGYGYTF TGTGCCTGGAGTGCCCACGGACAGGGCTATGGCTACACCTTC
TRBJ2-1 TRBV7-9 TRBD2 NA CASSVGLAGSNEQFF TGTGCCAGCAGCGTTGGACTAGCGGGAAGTAATGAGCAGTTCTTC
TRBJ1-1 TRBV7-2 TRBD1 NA CASRVDRVGNTEAFF TGTGCCAGCAGGGTAGACAGGGTCGGGAACACTGAAGCTTTCTTT
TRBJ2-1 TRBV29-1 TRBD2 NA CSAARREHAEQFF TGCAGCGCCGCTAGGCGGGAGCACGCTGAGCAGTTCTTC
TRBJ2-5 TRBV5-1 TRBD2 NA CASSLIAGDGQETQYF TGCGCCAGCAGCCTTATAGCGGGAGACGGCCAAGAGACCCAGTACTTC
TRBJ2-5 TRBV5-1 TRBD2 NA CASSLVGGEETQYF TGCGCCAGCAGCTTGGTTGGGGGGGAAGAGACCCAGTACTTC
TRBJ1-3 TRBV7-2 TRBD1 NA CASSLSGMAGGDSGNTIYF TGTGCCAGCAGCTTAAGTGGGATGGCAGGGGGCGACTCTGGAAACACCATATATTTT
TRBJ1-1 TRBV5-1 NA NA CASSLEATNTEAFF TGCGCCAGCAGCTTGGAAGCAACTAACACTGAAGCTTTCTTT
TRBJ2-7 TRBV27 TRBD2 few CASTRSGSGREQYF TGTGCCAGCACCAGAAGCGGGAGCGGTCGCGAGCAGTACTTC
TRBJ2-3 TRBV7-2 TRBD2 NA CASSLVAGASADTQYF TGTGCCAGCAGCTTAGTGGCGGGAGCGTCCGCTGATACGCAGTATTTT
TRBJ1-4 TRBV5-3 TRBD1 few CARSWDSLNEKLFF TGTGCCAGAAGCTGGGACAGCCTAAATGAAAAACTGTTTTTT
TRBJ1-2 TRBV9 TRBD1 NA CASSVFGQEPYGYTF TGTGCCAGCAGCGTCTTTGGACAGGAACCTTATGGCTACACCTTC
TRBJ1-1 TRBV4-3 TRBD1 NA CASSQVDRVDTEAFF TGCGCCAGCAGCCAAGTCGACAGGGTGGACACTGAAGCTTTCTTT
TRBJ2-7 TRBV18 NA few CASSPPRGSPSYEQYF TGTGCCAGCTCACCACCGAGGGGAAGTCCCTCCTACGAGCAGTACTTC
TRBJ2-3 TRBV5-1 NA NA CASSWAGGSTDTQYF TGCGCCAGCAGCTGGGCTGGGGGTAGCACAGATACGCAGTATTTT
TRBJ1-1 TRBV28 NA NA CASSLIRTEAFF TGTGCCAGCAGTTTAATTCGCACTGAAGCTTTCTTT
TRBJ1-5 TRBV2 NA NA CASSEFGTSNQPQHF TGTGCCAGCAGTGAATTTGGGACGTCGAATCAGCCCCAGCATTTT
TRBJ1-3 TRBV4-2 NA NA CASSQDPGTSGNTIYF TGTGCCAGCAGCCAAGACCCTGGGACCTCTGGAAACACCATATATTTT
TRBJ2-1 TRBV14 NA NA CASSQERGIASEQFF TGTGCCAGCAGCCAAGAGAGGGGCATTGCAAGTGAGCAGTTCTTC
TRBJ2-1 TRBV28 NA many CASSLGGMGGYNEQFF TGTGCCAGCAGTTTGGGCGGGATGGGCGGCTACAATGAGCAGTTCTTC
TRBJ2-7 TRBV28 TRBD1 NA CASSNRDSTYEQYF TGTGCCAGCAGTAACCGGGACAGCACCTACGAGCAGTACTTC
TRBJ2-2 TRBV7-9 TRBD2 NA CASSLGGAGTTGELFF TGTGCCAGCAGCTTAGGTGGAGCGGGAACCACCGGGGAGCTGTTTTTT
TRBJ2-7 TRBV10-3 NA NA CAIAWGADGSEQYF TGTGCCATCGCGTGGGGGGCGGATGGCTCCGAGCAGTACTTC
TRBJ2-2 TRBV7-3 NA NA CASSLTMGDTGELFF TGTGCCAGCAGCTTAACGATGGGCGACACCGGGGAGCTGTTTTTT
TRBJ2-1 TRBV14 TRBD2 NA CASSQGTSGRGSYNEQFF TGTGCCAGCAGCCAGGGTACTAGCGGGAGGGGCTCCTACAATGAGCAGTTCTTC
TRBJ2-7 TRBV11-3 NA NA CASSLGETYEQYF TGTGCCAGCAGCTTAGGGGAGACCTACGAGCAGTACTTC
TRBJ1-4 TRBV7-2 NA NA CASSFSGSGEKLFF TGTGCCAGCAGCTTTTCCGGTTCGGGGGAAAAACTGTTTTTT
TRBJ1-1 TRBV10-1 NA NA CASLSWEAFF TGCGCCAGCCTAAGCTGGGAAGCTTTCTTT
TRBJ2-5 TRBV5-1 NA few CASSPRSLRETQYF TGCGCCAGCAGCCCTAGGTCGTTGAGGGAGACCCAGTACTTC
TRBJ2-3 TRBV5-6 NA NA CASLGLGGDTQYF TGTGCCAGCCTCGGACTTGGGGGAGATACGCAGTATTTT
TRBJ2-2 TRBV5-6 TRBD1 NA CASSKTGGNTGELFF TGTGCCAGCAGCAAGACAGGGGGGAACACCGGGGAGCTGTTTTTT
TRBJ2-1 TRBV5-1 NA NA CASSATYNEQFF TGCGCCAGCAGCGCAACGTACAATGAGCAGTTCTTC
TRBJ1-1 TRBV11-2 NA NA CASSLGMAGDTEAFF TGTGCCAGCAGCTTAGGTATGGCAGGTGACACTGAAGCTTTCTTT
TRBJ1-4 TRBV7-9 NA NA CASSPVGGEKLFF TGTGCCAGCAGCCCCGTCGGAGGGGAAAAACTGTTTTTT
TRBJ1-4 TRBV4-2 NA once CASSLGGGGAIREKLFF TGTGCCAGCAGCCTCGGGGGGGGAGGAGCGATTAGGGAAAAACTGTTTTTT
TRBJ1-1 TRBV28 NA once CASLKQTETFF TGTGCCAGCTTAAAGCAAACTGAAACTTTCTTT
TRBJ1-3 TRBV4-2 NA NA CASSQAGNTIYF TGTGCCAGCAGCCAAGCTGGAAACACCATATATTTT
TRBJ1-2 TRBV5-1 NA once CASSSAAGGYTF TGCGCCAGCAGCAGCGCGGCTGGTGGCTACACCTTC
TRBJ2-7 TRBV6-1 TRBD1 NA CASSEVYRGFASSYEQYF TGTGCCAGCAGTGAAGTGTACAGGGGGTTTGCTAGCTCCTACGAGCAGTACTTC
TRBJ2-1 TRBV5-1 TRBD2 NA CASSGDGTRAASGSVDSNEQFF TGCGCCAGCAGTGGGGATGGGACGAGAGCGGCTAGCGGGAGCGTTGATAGCAATGAGCAGTTCTTC
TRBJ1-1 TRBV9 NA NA CASSSGASINTEAFF TGTGCCAGCAGCTCAGGGGCGAGCATCAACACTGAAGCTTTCTTT
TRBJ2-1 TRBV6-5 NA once CASSRLLSYNEQFF TGTGCCAGCAGTCGACTTCTGTCCTACAATGAGCAGTTCTTC
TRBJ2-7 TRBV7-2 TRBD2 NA CASSPKAGGPVEQYF TGTGCCAGCAGCCCCAAAGCGGGAGGGCCTGTCGAGCAGTACTTC
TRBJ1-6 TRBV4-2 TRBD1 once CASSSTDRVLSPLHF TGTGCCAGCAGCTCAACGGACAGGGTACTTTCACCCCTCCACTTT
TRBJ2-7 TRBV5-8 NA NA CASRPPGYYEQYF TGTGCCAGCCGGCCACCCGGGTATTACGAGCAGTACTTC
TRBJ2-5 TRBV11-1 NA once CASSPHGPRGGETQYF TGTGCCAGCAGCCCCCACGGGCCAAGGGGGGGAGAGACCCAGTACTTC
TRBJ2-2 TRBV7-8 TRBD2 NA CASSGRLAGGPTGELFF TGTGCCAGCAGCGGCAGACTAGCGGGAGGGCCCACCGGGGAGCTGTTTTTT
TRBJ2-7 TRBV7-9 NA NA CASSLRDGPYEQYF TGTGCCAGCAGCTTAAGGGACGGACCTTACGAGCAGTACTTC
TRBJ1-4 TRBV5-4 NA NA CASSLRRPDRTNEKLFF TGTGCCAGCAGCTTGAGACGGCCAGATCGGACTAATGAAAAACTGTTTTTT
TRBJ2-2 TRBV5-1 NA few CASSRSEYTGELFF TGCGCCAGCAGTAGAAGCGAATACACCGGGGAGCTGTTTTTT
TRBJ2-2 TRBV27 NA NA CASSLSWGFRNTGELFF TGTGCCAGCAGTTTATCATGGGGGTTTAGGAACACCGGGGAGCTGTTTTTT
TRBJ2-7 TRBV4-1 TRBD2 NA CASSQEVTAGGTSGRLYEQYF TGCGCCAGCAGCCAAGAGGTCACAGCGGGCGGGACTAGCGGGAGGCTCTACGAGCAGTACTTC
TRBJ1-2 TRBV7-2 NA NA CASSVTTEGCTF TGTGCCAGCAGCGTAACCACCGAAGGCTGCACCTTC
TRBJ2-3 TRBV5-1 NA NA CASSLVLDTQYF TGCGCCAGCAGCTTGGTTTTAGATACGCAGTATTTT
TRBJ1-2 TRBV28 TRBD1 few CASSYRGPPAYGYTF TGTGCCAGCAGTTACAGGGGCCCGCCTGCCTATGGCTACACCTTC
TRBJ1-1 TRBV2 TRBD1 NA CASKRDRAGTEAFF TGTGCCAGCAAAAGGGACAGGGCGGGCACTGAAGCTTTCTTT